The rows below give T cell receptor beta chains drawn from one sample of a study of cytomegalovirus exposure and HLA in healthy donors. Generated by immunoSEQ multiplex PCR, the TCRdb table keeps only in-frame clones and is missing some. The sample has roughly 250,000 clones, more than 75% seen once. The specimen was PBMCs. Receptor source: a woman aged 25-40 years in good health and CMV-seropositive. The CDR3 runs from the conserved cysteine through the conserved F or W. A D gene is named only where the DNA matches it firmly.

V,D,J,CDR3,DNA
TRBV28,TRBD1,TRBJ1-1,CASSLPWTGTEAFF,TGTGCCAGCAGTCTCCCCTGGACAGGGACTGAAGCTTTCTTT
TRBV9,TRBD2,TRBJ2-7,CASSFGLAGAYEQYF,TGTGCCAGCAGCTTCGGACTAGCGGGAGCCTACGAGCAGTACTTC
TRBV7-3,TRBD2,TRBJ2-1,CASSRGTSGRGSQFF,TGTGCCAGCAGCCGGGGTACTAGCGGGAGGGGATCGCAGTTCTTC
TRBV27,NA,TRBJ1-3,CASSSIAGFSGNTIYF,TGTGCCAGCAGTTCCATCGCGGGCTTCTCTGGAAACACCATATATTTT
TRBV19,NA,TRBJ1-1,CASSIEGGLTPEAFF,TGTGCCAGTAGTATTGAGGGCGGACTAACCCCTGAAGCTTTCTTT
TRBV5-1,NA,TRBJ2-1,CASSLAGGTDGRSEQFF,TGCGCCAGCAGCTTGGCCGGTGGGACTGACGGCCGGAGTGAGCAGTTCTTC
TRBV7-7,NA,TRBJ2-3,CASSLGIGGSTDTQYF,TGTGCCAGCAGCTTAGGTATTGGCGGAAGCACAGATACGCAGTATTTT
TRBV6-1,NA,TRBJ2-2,CASSGRTATMELFF,TGTGCCAGCAGTGGACGGACAGCCACAATGGAGCTGTTTTTT
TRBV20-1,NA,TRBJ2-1,CSARPTAGQFF,TGCAGTGCTAGGCCCACAGCAGGGCAGTTCTTC
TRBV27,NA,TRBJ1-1,CASSFSGETEAFF,TGTGCCAGCAGTTTCTCAGGGGAGACTGAAGCTTTCTTT
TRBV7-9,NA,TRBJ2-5,CASSLVPSVQETQYF,TGTGCCAGCAGCTTAGTCCCCAGTGTGCAAGAGACCCAGTACTTC
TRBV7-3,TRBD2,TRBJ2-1,CASSQVAGGEQFF,TGTGCCAGCAGCCAAGTGGCGGGAGGAGAGCAGTTCTTC
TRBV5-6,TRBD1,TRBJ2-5,CASSTGQGAGETQYF,TGTGCCAGCAGCACGGGACAGGGGGCGGGAGAGACCCAGTACTTC
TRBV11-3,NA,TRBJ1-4,CASSLSPHRVTNEKLFF,TGTGCCAGCAGCTTATCCCCACACAGGGTGACTAATGAAAAACTGTTTTTT
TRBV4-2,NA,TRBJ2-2,CASTLGAGELFF,TGTGCCAGCACCCTAGGGGCCGGGGAGCTGTTTTTT
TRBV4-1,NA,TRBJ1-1,CASSQVSSGTEAFF,TGCGCCAGCAGCCAAGTATCTTCGGGGACTGAAGCTTTCTTT
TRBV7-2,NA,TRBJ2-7,CASRWTPSYEQYF,TGTGCCAGCAGGTGGACTCCTTCCTACGAGCAGTACTTC